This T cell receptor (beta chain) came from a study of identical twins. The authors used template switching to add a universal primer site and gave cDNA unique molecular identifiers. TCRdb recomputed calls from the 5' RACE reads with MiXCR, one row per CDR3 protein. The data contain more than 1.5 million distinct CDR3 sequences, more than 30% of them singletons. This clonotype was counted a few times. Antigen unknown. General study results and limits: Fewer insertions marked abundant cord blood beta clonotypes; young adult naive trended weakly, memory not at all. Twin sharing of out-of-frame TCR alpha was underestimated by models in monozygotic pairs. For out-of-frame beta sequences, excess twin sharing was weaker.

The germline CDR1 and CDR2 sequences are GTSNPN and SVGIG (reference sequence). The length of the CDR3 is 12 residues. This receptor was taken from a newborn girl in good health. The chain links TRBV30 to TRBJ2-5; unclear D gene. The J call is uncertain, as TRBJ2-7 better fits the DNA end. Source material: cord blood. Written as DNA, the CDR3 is TGTGCCTGGTCGGATGGCACTTACGAGCAGTACTTC. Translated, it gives CAWSDGTYEQYF.